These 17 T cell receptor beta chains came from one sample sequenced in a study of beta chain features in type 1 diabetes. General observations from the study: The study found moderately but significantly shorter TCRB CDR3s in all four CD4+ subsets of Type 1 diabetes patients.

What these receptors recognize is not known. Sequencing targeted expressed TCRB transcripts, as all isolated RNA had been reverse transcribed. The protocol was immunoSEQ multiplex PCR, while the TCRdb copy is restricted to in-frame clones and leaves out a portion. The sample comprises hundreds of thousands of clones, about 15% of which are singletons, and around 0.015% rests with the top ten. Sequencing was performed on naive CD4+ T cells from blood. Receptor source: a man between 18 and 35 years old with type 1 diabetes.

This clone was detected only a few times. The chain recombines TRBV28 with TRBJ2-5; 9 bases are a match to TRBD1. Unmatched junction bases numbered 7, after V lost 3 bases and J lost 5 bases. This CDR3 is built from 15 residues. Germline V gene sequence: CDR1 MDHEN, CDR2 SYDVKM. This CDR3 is CASSFSGQGWETQYF. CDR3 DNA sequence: TGTGCCAGCAGTTTCTCGGGACAGGGATGGGAGACCCAGTACTTC.

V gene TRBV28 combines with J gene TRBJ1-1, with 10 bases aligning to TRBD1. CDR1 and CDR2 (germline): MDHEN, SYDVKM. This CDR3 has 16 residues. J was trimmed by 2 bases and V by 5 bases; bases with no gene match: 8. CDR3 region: CASSPIGTGENTEAFF. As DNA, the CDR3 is TGTGCCAGCAGTCCCATCGGGACAGGGGAAAACACTGAAGCTTTCTTT.

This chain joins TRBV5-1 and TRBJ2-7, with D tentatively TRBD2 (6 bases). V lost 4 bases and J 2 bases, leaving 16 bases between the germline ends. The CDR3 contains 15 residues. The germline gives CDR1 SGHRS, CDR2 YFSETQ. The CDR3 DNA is TGCGCCAGCAGCCCCCCAAGCGGGTACACCTACGAGCAGTACTTC. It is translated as CASSPPSGYTYEQYF.

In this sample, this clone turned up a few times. The DNA of the CDR3 is TGTGCCAGTAGTCGGACAGGGTACCAAGAGACCCAGTACTTC. Translation: CASSRTGYQETQYF. This chain connects TRBV19 to TRBJ2-5; the match to TRBD1 covers 8 bases. CDR3 length: 14 residues. Germline V gene sequence: CDR1 LNHDA, CDR2 SQIVND (reference sequence). The V and J ends lost 5 bases and 0 bases, in that order; junction bases with no gene match: 2.

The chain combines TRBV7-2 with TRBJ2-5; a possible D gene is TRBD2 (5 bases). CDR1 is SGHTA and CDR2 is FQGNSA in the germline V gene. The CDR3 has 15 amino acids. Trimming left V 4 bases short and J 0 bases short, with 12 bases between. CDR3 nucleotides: TGTGCCAGCAGCTATCAACCGGGATACCAAGAGACCCAGTACTTC. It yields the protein CASSYQPGYQETQYF.

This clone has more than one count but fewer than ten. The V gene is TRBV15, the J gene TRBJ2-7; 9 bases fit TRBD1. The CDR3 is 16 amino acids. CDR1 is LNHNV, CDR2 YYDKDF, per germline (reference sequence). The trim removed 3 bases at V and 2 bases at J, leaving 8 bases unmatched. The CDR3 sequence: CATSSPPGQGAYEQYF. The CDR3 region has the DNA TGTGCCACCAGCAGCCCGCCGGGACAGGGAGCCTACGAGCAGTACTTC. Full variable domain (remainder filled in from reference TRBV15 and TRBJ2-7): DAMVIQNPRYQVTQFGKPVTLSCSQTLNHNVMYWYQQKSSQAPKLLFHYYDKDFNNEADTPDNFQSRRPNTSFCFLDIRSPGLGDTAMYLCATSSPPGQGAYEQYFGPGTRLTVT.

DNA of the CDR3: TGTGCCAGCAGACAGGACAGAGGAGGCTACACCTTC. Translation gives CASRQDRGGYTF. The chain is built from TRBV28 and TRBJ1-2; maybe TRBD1 (6 bases). This CDR3 spans 12 amino acids. Between the trimmed V and J ends, which lost 6 bases and 8 bases, there was a span of 13 bases. The germline gives CDR1 MDHEN, CDR2 SYDVKM.

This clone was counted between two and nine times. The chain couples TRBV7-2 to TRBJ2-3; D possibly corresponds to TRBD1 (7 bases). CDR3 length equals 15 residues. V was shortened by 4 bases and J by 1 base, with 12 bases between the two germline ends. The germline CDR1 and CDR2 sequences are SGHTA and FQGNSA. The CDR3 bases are TGTGCCAGCAGCTGGCGGGACAGCGGCACAGATACGCAGTATTTT. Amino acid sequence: CASSWRDSGTDTQYF.

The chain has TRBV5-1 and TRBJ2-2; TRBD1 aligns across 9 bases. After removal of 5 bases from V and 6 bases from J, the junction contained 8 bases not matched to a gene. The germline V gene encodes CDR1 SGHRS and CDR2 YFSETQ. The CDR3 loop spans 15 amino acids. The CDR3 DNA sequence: TGCGCCAGCAGGCCGGGACAGGGAATTTCCGGGGAGCTGTTTTTT. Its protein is CASRPGQGISGELFF. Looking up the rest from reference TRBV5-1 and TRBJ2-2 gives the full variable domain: KAGVTQTPRYLIKTRGQQVTLSCSPISGHRSVSWYQQTPGQGLQFLFEYFSETQRNKGNFPGRFSGRQFSNSRSEMNVSTLELGDSALYLCASRPGQGISGELFFGEGSRLTVL.

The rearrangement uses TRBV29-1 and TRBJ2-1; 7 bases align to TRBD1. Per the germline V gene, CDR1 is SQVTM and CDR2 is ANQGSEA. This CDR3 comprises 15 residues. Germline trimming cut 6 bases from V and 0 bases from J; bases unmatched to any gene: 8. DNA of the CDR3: TGCAGCGTAACGGGACAGACCTTCTCCTACAATGAGCAGTTCTTC. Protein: CSVTGQTFSYNEQFF.

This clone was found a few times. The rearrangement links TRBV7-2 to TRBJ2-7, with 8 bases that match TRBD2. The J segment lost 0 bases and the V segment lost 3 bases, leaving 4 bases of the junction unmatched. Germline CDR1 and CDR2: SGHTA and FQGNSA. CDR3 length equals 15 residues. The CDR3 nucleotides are TGTGCCAGCAGCTTTCCTAGCGGGCTCTCCTACGAGCAGTACTTC. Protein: CASSFPSGLSYEQYF.

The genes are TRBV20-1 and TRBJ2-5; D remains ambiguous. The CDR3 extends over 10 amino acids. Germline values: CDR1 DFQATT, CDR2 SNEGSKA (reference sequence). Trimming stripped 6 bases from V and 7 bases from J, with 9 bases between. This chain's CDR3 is CSATTRTQYF. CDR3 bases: TGCAGTGCAACCACAAGGACCCAGTACTTC.

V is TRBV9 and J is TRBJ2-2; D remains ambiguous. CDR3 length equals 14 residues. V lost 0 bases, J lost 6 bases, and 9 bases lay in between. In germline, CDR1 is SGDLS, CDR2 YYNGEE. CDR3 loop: CASSVEAPAGELFF. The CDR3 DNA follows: TGTGCCAGCAGCGTAGAAGCTCCCGCCGGGGAGCTGTTTTTT.

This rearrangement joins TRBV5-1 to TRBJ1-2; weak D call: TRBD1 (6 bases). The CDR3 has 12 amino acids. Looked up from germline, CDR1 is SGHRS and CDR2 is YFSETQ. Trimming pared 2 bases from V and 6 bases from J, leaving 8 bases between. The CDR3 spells CASSLQGNGYTF. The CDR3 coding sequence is TGCGCCAGCAGCTTACAGGGAAATGGCTACACCTTC. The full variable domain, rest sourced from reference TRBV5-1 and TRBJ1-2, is KAGVTQTPRYLIKTRGQQVTLSCSPISGHRSVSWYQQTPGQGLQFLFEYFSETQRNKGNFPGRFSGRQFSNSRSEMNVSTLELGDSALYLCASSLQGNGYTFGSGTRLTVV.

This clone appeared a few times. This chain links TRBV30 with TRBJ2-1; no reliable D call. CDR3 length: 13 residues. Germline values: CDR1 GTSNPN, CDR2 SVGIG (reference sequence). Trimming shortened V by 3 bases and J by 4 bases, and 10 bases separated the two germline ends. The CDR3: CAWSESSYNEQFF. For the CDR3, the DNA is TGTGCCTGGAGCGAGAGTTCATACAATGAGCAGTTCTTC.

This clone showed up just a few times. In nucleotides, the CDR3 is TGCAGCGAATTTTCAGGGGGCGCAGGGGGCTACACCTTC. Translating gives CSEFSGGAGGYTF. The rearrangement joins TRBV29-1 to TRBJ1-2; 8 positions agree with TRBD1. Germline V gene lookup returns CDR1 SQVTM and CDR2 ANQGSEA. Unmatched junction bases numbered 12, after V lost 7 bases and J lost 8 bases. This CDR3 comprises 13 residues.

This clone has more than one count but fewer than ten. The CDR3 reads CASRSGTAEKLFF. The CDR3 coding sequence is TGTGCCAGCAGGTCCGGGACAGCTGAAAAACTGTTTTTT. The J gene is TRBJ1-4, the V gene TRBV6-5, with 7 bases matching TRBD1. Germline-derived CDR1 and CDR2 are MNHEY and SVGAGI. The J segment lost 7 bases and the V segment lost 6 bases, leaving 5 bases of the junction unmatched. This CDR3 contains 13 residues.